These T cell receptor beta chains were read from a single sample in a study of shared clonotypes between healthy human individuals. Only in-frame clones appear in the TCRdb table, and some are missing; sequencing was by immunoSEQ multiplex PCR. The repertoire holds around 1,100,000 clones, with roughly 80% as singletons. Sequencing input: memory CD4+ T cells from PBMCs. These TCRs come from a man aged 18-30 years in good health. Some clones in this sample may be carry-over from other donors' samples. Both conserved end residues are part of each CDR3. The D gene is left open where the match is weak. Rows may omit the clone size; those that give it use once, few, many or a size class.

clone_size cdr3_length j_call d_call v_call cdr3_aa cdr3_nt
- 14 TRBJ2-1 - TRBV7-6 CASSTLAVWGEQFF TGTGCCAGCAGCACCTTAGCAGTGTGGGGTGAGCAGTTCTTC
- 14 TRBJ2-7 - TRBV5-1 CASKGREWAYEQYF TGCGCCAGCAAGGGACGGGAATGGGCCTACGAGCAGTACTTC
- 14 TRBJ1-1 - TRBV5-1 CASSSDGLNTEAFF TGCGCCAGCAGCTCGGACGGACTGAACACTGAAGCTTTCTTT
- 14 TRBJ2-5 - TRBV6-5 CASSPLGRQETQYF TGTGCCAGCAGCCCCTTGGGGAGGCAAGAGACCCAGTACTTC
- 15 TRBJ2-3 TRBD2 TRBV19 CASSRTSGRADTQYF TGTGCCAGTAGTCGGACTAGCGGGAGGGCAGATACGCAGTATTTT
- 14 TRBJ2-5 - TRBV2 CASNRVGSSETQYF TGTGCCAGCAATCGGGTCGGGAGCTCAGAGACCCAGTACTTC
- 16 TRBJ1-3 - TRBV6-9 CASSYGQGKPGNTIYF TGTGCCAGCAGTTATGGGCAGGGGAAACCTGGAAACACCATATATTTT
- 14 TRBJ2-5 - TRBV6-6 CASSYGGGQETQYF TGTGCCAGCAGTTACGGGGGCGGCCAAGAGACCCAGTACTTC
- 13 TRBJ2-1 TRBD1 TRBV6-6 CAIETGARNEQFF TGTGCCATCGAGACAGGGGCCAGGAATGAGCAGTTCTTC
- 14 TRBJ2-7 - TRBV18 CASSPTGYFYEQYF TGTGCCAGCTCACCGACAGGTTATTTCTACGAGCAGTACTTC
- 14 TRBJ1-2 - TRBV5-4 CASSLRAGSNGYTF TGTGCCAGCAGCTTGCGGGCAGGGTCTAATGGCTACACCTTC
- 13 TRBJ2-6 - TRBV7-6 CASSLAGANVLTF TGTGCCAGCAGCTTAGCTGGGGCCAACGTCCTGACTTTC
- 12 TRBJ1-2 - TRBV10-3 CAMETGGYGYTF TGTGCCATGGAGACAGGAGGTTATGGGTACACCTTC
- 18 TRBJ1-2 TRBD1 TRBV28 CASSLEGWTGGANYGYTF TGTGCCAGCAGTTTAGAGGGATGGACAGGTGGCGCCAACTATGGCTACACCTTC
- 15 TRBJ2-7 TRBD2 TRBV27 CASSLVLAGGSEQYF TGTGCCAGCAGTTTGGTACTAGCGGGAGGTAGCGAGCAGTACTTC
once 13 TRBJ1-2 - TRBV6-5 CASSGTAKQGYTF TGTGCCAGCAGCGGGACGGCCAAGCAGGGCTACACCTTC
- 13 TRBJ1-2 - TRBV4-3 CASSTLYNYGYTF TGCGCCAGCAGCACCCTTTATAACTATGGCTACACCTTC
once 16 TRBJ1-5 TRBD1 TRBV28 CASSLWGQGSGQPQHF TGTGCCAGCAGTTTATGGGGACAGGGGAGCGGGCAGCCCCAGCATTTT